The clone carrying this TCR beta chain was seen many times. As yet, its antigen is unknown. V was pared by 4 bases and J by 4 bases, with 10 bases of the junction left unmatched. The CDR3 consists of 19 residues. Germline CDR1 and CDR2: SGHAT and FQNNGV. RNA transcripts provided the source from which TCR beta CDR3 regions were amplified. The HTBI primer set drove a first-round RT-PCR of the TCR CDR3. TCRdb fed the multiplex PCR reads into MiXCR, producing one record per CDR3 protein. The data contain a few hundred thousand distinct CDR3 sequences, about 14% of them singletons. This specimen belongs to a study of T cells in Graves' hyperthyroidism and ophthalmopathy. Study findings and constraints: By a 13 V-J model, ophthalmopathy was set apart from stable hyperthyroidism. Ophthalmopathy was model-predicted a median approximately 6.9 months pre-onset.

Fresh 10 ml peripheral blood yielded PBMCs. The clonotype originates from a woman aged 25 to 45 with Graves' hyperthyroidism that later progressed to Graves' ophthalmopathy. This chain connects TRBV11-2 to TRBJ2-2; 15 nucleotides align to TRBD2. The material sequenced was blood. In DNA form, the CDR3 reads TGTGCCAGCAGCTCCCATCCCCGGACTAGCGGGAGGGCCACCGGGGAGCTGTTTTTT. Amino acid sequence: CASSSHPRTSGRATGELFF. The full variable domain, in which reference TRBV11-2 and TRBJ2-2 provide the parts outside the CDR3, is EAGVAQSPRYKIIEKRQSVAFWCNPISGHATLYWYQQILGQGPKLLIQFQNNGVVDDSQLPKDRFSAERLKGVDSTLKIQPAKLEDSAVYLCASSSHPRTSGRATGELFFGEGSRLTVL.